A few counts support the clone carrying this T cell receptor (beta chain). The germline V gene encodes CDR1 KGHSH and CDR2 LQKENI. The junction had 6 bases not matched to a gene; V was cut back by 3 bases and J by 2 bases. This CDR3 contains 16 residues. This entry belongs to a study of tumor-infiltrating lymphocytes in oesophageal squamous cell carcinoma. A single record per CDR3 protein comes from TCRdb applying MiXCR to the PCR reads. The repertoire holds about 12,000 distinct CDR3 sequences, with approximately 50% as singletons. The origin of this receptor is a female donor with esophageal squamous cell carcinoma. The sequenced sample was esophageal tumor tissue. V usage is TRBV18 and J usage is TRBJ2-2; the match to TRBD2 covers 7 bases. The CDR3 bases are TGTGCCAGCTCACCGGGGCTAGCGGTAAACACCGGGGAGCTGTTTTTT. Translation gives CASSPGLAVNTGELFF.